This TCR beta chain was captured in a study of early T cells in non-severe SARS-CoV-2 infection. On the study more broadly: Sequenced material consisted of bulk RNA (from unsorted whole blood), and chains were unpaired.

General study results and limits: VDJdb matching, biased toward anti-spike CD8 responses, missed private and CD4 specificities.

The CDR3 is made up of 20 amino acids. The V segment lost 5 bases and the J segment 0 bases; nucleotides outside the gene matches: 16. Germline CDR1 is SGHAT and CDR2 is FQNNGV. Individual cDNA molecules received unique molecular identifiers during library preparation. MiXCR was run by TCRdb on the 5' RACE reads, yielding one entry per CDR3 protein. The data hold around 84,000 distinct CDR3 sequences, with 9% to 13% observed a single time. This clonotype has ten or more counts. As yet, its antigen is unknown. This chain joins TRBV11-2 and TRBJ2-6, with TRBD2 matching 7 bases. The receptor was isolated from an adult who was a healthcare worker with PCR-confirmed SARS-CoV-2 infection or an uninfected control (not recorded which). Material for sequencing was whole blood. The DNA for the CDR3 is TGTGCCAGCAGCCCCGACCCTTGGGAGCGGGACCTCTCTGGGGCCAACGTCCTGACTTTC. Translation: CASSPDPWERDLSGANVLTF.